Listed below are T cell receptor beta chains from one sample, sequenced in a study of blood T cells in healthy people across ages. TCRdb reprocessed the 5' RACE reads via MiXCR and lists one record per CDR3 protein. The repertoire has around 1.5 million distinct CDR3 sequences, around two fifths of them found once; the top ten carry around 8%. Sequencing used blood. The receptors stem from a woman aged 18 to 35 in good health. CDR3s include the opening cysteine and the closing phenylalanine or tryptophan. A D gene is named only where the DNA matches it firmly. Clone size is stated in some rows and not others, as once, few, many or a class when expanded.

>TRBJ2-1|TRBV4-1|few|-
TGCGCCAGCAGCCAATCATTTACAGGGGGAGGGAATGAGCAGTTCTTC
CASSQSFTGGGNEQFF
>TRBJ2-4|TRBV20-1|-|-
TGCAGTACCACCCGGCTTTTTCTAGCCAAAAACATTCAGTACTTC
CSTTRLFLAKNIQYF
>TRBJ2-7|TRBV6-2/TRBV6-3|-|-
TGTGCCAGCAGATACCCCTATCACGAGCAGTACTTC
CASRYPYHEQYF
>TRBJ1-2|TRBV7-8|-|TRBD1
TGTGCCAGCAGCATCGGGACAGGGCAATCGGGCTATGGCTACACCTTC
CASSIGTGQSGYGYTF
>TRBJ2-5|TRBV6-5|-|-
TGTGCCAGCAGTTACTCTCCGCTAGCTGGGAATGAGCAGTACTTC
CASSYSPLAGNEQYF
>TRBJ2-5|TRBV27|-|TRBD1
TGTGCCAGCAGTCTCGGGACAGCTCCCGGAGAGCAGTACTTC
CASSLGTAPGEQYF
>TRBJ2-1|TRBV21-1|-|-
TGTGCCAACCTTCTAGCGGGTGTCGATGAGCAGTTCTTC
CANLLAGVDEQFF
>TRBJ2-1|TRBV20-1|-|-
TGCAGTGCCGCCCCGGCCTCCGGGTTACACAATGAGCAGTTCTTC
CSAAPASGLHNEQFF
>TRBJ2-5|TRBV29-1|once|-
TGCAGCGTTGTTCTAGCCGCACAGCGCCAAGAGACCCAGTACTTC
CSVVLAAQRQETQYF
>TRBJ2-5|TRBV5-1|-|-
TGCGCCAGCAGCTTGGATAGGGATCGGGAGCAGTACTTC
CASSLDRDREQYF
>TRBJ1-1|TRBV6-5|few|-
TGTGCCAGCAGTTACTCGAGGATGAACACTGAAGCTTTCTTT
CASSYSRMNTEAFF
>TRBJ1-5|TRBV10-2|few|-
TGCGCCAGCAGCGGAGGTTCAGGGGTAGGTGGCAATCAGCCCCAGCATTTT
CASSGGSGVGGNQPQHF
>TRBJ2-7|TRBV15|few|TRBD1
TGTGCCACCAGCAGAGAACAGGGGGGAAACGAGCAGTACTTC
CATSREQGGNEQYF
>TRBJ1-4|TRBV20-1|few|-
TGCAGTGCTGGGCGACGTGGACGGGATAATGAAAAACTGTTTTTT
CSAGRRGRDNEKLFF
>TRBJ2-5|TRBV12-3/TRBV12-4|-|-
TGTGCCAGCAGACTTGACCTCCCGGGGCAGTACTTC
CASRLDLPGQYF
>TRBJ2-1|TRBV12-3/TRBV12-4|-|TRBD2
TGTGCCAGCAGTGGACTAGCGGACCACTCCTACAATGAGCAGTTCTTC
CASSGLADHSYNEQFF
>TRBJ2-1|TRBV7-2|few|-
TGTGCCAGCAGCTTAGCTGGCCATCCCCGGGGCGATGAGCAGTTCTTC
CASSLAGHPRGDEQFF